Listed below are T cell receptor beta chains from one sample, sequenced in a study of shared clonotypes between healthy human individuals. Assay: immunoSEQ multiplex PCR; the TCRdb copy retains only in-frame clones and omits some. In the table there are 1,500,000 or so clones, about 96% of which are singletons. Sequencing was carried out using naive CD4+ T cells sorted from blood. The receptors stem from a man aged 25 to 40 in good health. Each CDR3 is given with its conserved first and last residue. The D gene is left open where the match is weak. Some rows mark clone size as missing; the rest say once, few, many or name a class of expanded clone.

abundance	v_gene	d_gene	j_gene	CDR3nt	CDR3aa
many	TRBV28	.	TRBJ2-7	TGTGCCAGCAGTTTATTGGCGGTCTCCTACGAGCAGTACTTC	CASSLLAVSYEQYF
.	TRBV7-2	.	TRBJ2-3	TGTGCCAGCAGCGCCCCGGGGGGCACAGATACGCAGTATTTT	CASSAPGGTDTQYF
.	TRBV10-2	.	TRBJ2-2	TGCGCCAGCAGTGAGACAAGGCCCAGCACCGGGGAGCTGTTTTTT	CASSETRPSTGELFF
.	TRBV10-1	TRBD2	TRBJ2-7	TGCGCCAGCAGTGAAGGTGGGAGGGCCTACGAGCAGTACTTC	CASSEGGRAYEQYF
once	TRBV7-3	TRBD2	TRBJ2-2	TGTGCCAGCAGCTCAACCGTGGGACTAGCGGGAGGTGGTAACACCGGGGAGCTGTTTTTT	CASSSTVGLAGGGNTGELFF
.	TRBV2	.	TRBJ2-2	TGTGCCAGCAGTGAACTAGTTACAAACACCGGGGAGCTGTTTTTT	CASSELVTNTGELFF
.	TRBV2	.	TRBJ2-7	TGTGCCAGCATTCAGGGCCCAGGGGTAAGCTACGAGCAGTACTTC	CASIQGPGVSYEQYF
.	TRBV7-2	.	TRBJ2-1	TGTGCCAGCAGCAGCCAGGGACTGGGCTCCTACAATGAGCAGTTCTTC	CASSSQGLGSYNEQFF
.	TRBV27	TRBD2	TRBJ2-3	TGTGCCAGCAGTTTAGCCCAGAGGACTAGCCGAGATACGCAGTATTTT	CASSLAQRTSRDTQYF
.	TRBV28	.	TRBJ2-5	TGTGCCGACATAATTCCGGGGGAGACCCAGTACTTC	CADIIPGETQYF
.	TRBV7-3	.	TRBJ2-3	TGTGCCAGCAGCTCACAAGGGGCAGATACGCAGTATTTT	CASSSQGADTQYF
few	TRBV28	.	TRBJ2-5	TGTGCCAGCAGTTTTCTCGGAGAGACCCAGTACTTC	CASSFLGETQYF
.	TRBV4-3	.	TRBJ1-1	TGCGCCAGCAGCCAAGTTTTCGGGACTGAAGCTTTCTTT	CASSQVFGTEAFF
.	TRBV5-1	.	TRBJ1-1	TGCGCCAGCAGCTTTGGCCTACTGACAGGGAACACTGAAGCTTTCTTT	CASSFGLLTGNTEAFF
.	TRBV6-5	.	TRBJ2-5	TGTGCCAGCAGCTCGGGACCGCCGGCGGCCCAGTACTTC	CASSSGPPAAQYF
once	TRBV29-1	.	TRBJ1-1	TGCAGCGTTGATTTAGGGTTCAGCACTGAAGCTTTCTTT	CSVDLGFSTEAFF